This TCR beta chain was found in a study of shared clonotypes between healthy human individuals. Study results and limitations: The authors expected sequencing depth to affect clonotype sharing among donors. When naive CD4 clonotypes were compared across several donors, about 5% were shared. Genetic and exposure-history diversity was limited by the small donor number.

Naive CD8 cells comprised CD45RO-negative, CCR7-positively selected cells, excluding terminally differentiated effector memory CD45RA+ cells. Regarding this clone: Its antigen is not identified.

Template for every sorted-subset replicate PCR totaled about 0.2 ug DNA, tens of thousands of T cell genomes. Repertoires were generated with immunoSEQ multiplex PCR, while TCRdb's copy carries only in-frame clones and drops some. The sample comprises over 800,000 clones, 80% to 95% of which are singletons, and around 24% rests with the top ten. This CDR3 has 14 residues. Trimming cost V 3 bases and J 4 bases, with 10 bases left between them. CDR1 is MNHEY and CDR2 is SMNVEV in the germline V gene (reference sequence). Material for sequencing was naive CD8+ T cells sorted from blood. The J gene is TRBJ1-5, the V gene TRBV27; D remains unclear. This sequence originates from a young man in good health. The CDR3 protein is CASSLHGGNQPQHF. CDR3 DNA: TGTGCCAGCAGTTTGCACGGCGGGAATCAGCCCCAGCATTTT.